Listed below are T cell receptor beta chains from one sample, sequenced in a study of graft-versus-host responses after intestinal transplantation. Clones were sequenced by immunoSEQ multiplex PCR, and TCRdb holds only the in-frame ones, with some missing. The repertoire holds about 80,000 clones, with about 90% as singletons. The sample here was PBMCs, taken 98 days after intestinal transplantation. The receptors were gathered from a human patient who received an intestinal transplant, so some T cells may come from the graft donor. Both conserved end residues are part of each CDR3. Fields, in order: D gene, V gene, CDR3 length, J gene, clone size, CDR3 DNA, CDR3 protein. The D gene is left open where the match is weak. A clone size is listed for some rows: how often the clone was seen (once, few, many), or a class if it is expanded.

d_call: TRBD2; v_call: TRBV5-1; cdr3_length: 15; j_call: TRBJ2-3; clone_size: NA; cdr3_nt: TGCGCCAGCAGCTTGAATGGCGGGAGCCCAGATACGCAGTATTTT; cdr3_aa: CASSLNGGSPDTQYF
d_call: NA; v_call: TRBV7-3; cdr3_length: 15; j_call: TRBJ2-1; clone_size: NA; cdr3_nt: TGTGCCAGCAGCTACGCTGACAAACCATACAATGAGCAGTTCTTC; cdr3_aa: CASSYADKPYNEQFF
d_call: TRBD1; v_call: TRBV7-2; cdr3_length: 15; j_call: TRBJ2-7; clone_size: few; cdr3_nt: TGTGCCAGCAGCTTCCTGGGACAGGGATCCTACGAGCAGTACTTC; cdr3_aa: CASSFLGQGSYEQYF
d_call: NA; v_call: TRBV5-6; cdr3_length: 16; j_call: TRBJ1-5; clone_size: NA; cdr3_nt: TGTGCCAGCAGCTTGGGGCGCCGGGGGGGCAATCAGCCCCAGCATTTT; cdr3_aa: CASSLGRRGGNQPQHF
d_call: NA; v_call: TRBV28; cdr3_length: 13; j_call: TRBJ2-1; clone_size: NA; cdr3_nt: TGTGCCAGCAAAATTAGCTCCTACAATGAGCAGTTCTTC; cdr3_aa: CASKISSYNEQFF
d_call: TRBD2; v_call: TRBV4-2; cdr3_length: 14; j_call: TRBJ2-1; clone_size: NA; cdr3_nt: TGTGCCAGCAGCCGAGGGGACTATTTATATGAGCAGTTCTTC; cdr3_aa: CASSRGDYLYEQFF
d_call: NA; v_call: TRBV6-5; cdr3_length: 14; j_call: TRBJ2-7; clone_size: once; cdr3_nt: TGTGCCAGCAGTGCCGGGGCGGTCTCCTACGAGCAGTACTTC; cdr3_aa: CASSAGAVSYEQYF
d_call: TRBD2; v_call: TRBV10-3; cdr3_length: 16; j_call: TRBJ2-1; clone_size: NA; cdr3_nt: TGTGCCATCAGCAATTCCAGAGCGGGGGGGTATGAGGAGCAGTTCTTC; cdr3_aa: CAISNSRAGGYEEQFF
d_call: NA; v_call: TRBV6-1; cdr3_length: 13; j_call: TRBJ2-5; clone_size: NA; cdr3_nt: TGTGCCAGCCCAGATAACTTCCAAGAGACCCAGTACTTC; cdr3_aa: CASPDNFQETQYF
d_call: NA; v_call: TRBV19; cdr3_length: 15; j_call: TRBJ2-1; clone_size: once; cdr3_nt: TGTGCCAGTAGTATTTGGTACAGGGCTGGCAATGAGCAGTTCTTC; cdr3_aa: CASSIWYRAGNEQFF
d_call: NA; v_call: TRBV29-1; cdr3_length: 17; j_call: TRBJ2-5; clone_size: NA; cdr3_nt: TGCAGCGTTGAAGACCGGTCCCCGGGCCAAAGCGGAGAGACCCAGTACTTC; cdr3_aa: CSVEDRSPGQSGETQYF
d_call: NA; v_call: TRBV5-4; cdr3_length: 14; j_call: TRBJ2-5; clone_size: NA; cdr3_nt: TGTGCCAGCAGCTTGGCAGGGCCCCAAGAGACCCAGTACTTC; cdr3_aa: CASSLAGPQETQYF
d_call: TRBD2; v_call: TRBV6-1; cdr3_length: 16; j_call: TRBJ2-4; clone_size: NA; cdr3_nt: TGTGCCAGCAGTGTTCTAGCGGGGGGTCCCAAAAACATTCAGTACTTC; cdr3_aa: CASSVLAGGPKNIQYF
d_call: NA; v_call: TRBV29-1; cdr3_length: 11; j_call: TRBJ1-2; clone_size: NA; cdr3_nt: TGCAGCGTTGATGGGGCAGGGGGCTACACCTTC; cdr3_aa: CSVDGAGGYTF
d_call: TRBD1; v_call: TRBV5-5; cdr3_length: 14; j_call: TRBJ2-5; clone_size: NA; cdr3_nt: TGTGCCAGCAGCCATCCGGGACAGCAAGAGACCCAGTACTTC; cdr3_aa: CASSHPGQQETQYF
d_call: TRBD1; v_call: TRBV5-6; cdr3_length: 14; j_call: TRBJ2-7; clone_size: NA; cdr3_nt: TGTGCCAGCAGCTTGGGACAGGGGGCCTACGAGCAGTACTTC; cdr3_aa: CASSLGQGAYEQYF
d_call: NA; v_call: TRBV6-5; cdr3_length: 15; j_call: TRBJ2-5; clone_size: NA; cdr3_nt: TGTGCCAGCAGCCCCATCGACAGGTACCAAGAGACCCAGTACTTC; cdr3_aa: CASSPIDRYQETQYF
d_call: NA; v_call: TRBV5-5; cdr3_length: 15; j_call: TRBJ1-4; clone_size: NA; cdr3_nt: TGTGCCAGCAGCTTGTCAGTAGTAACTAATGAAAAACTGTTTTTT; cdr3_aa: CASSLSVVTNEKLFF
d_call: NA; v_call: TRBV6-5; cdr3_length: 14; j_call: TRBJ2-5; clone_size: NA; cdr3_nt: TGTGCCAGCAGGTCTGGGGGCTACCAAGAGACCCAGTACTTC; cdr3_aa: CASRSGGYQETQYF
d_call: NA; v_call: TRBV6-5; cdr3_length: 15; j_call: TRBJ1-6; clone_size: few; cdr3_nt: TGTGCCAGCAGTTACAAAGCAGGGAGTAATTCACCCCTCCACTTT; cdr3_aa: CASSYKAGSNSPLHF
d_call: NA; v_call: TRBV29-1; cdr3_length: 13; j_call: TRBJ2-3; clone_size: NA; cdr3_nt: TGCAGCGTTGAAAGGGATGTGGCGGATACGCAGTATTTT; cdr3_aa: CSVERDVADTQYF
d_call: TRBD2; v_call: TRBV9; cdr3_length: 15; j_call: TRBJ2-3; clone_size: NA; cdr3_nt: TGTGCCAGCAGCGTAGAGGCGGGAGGGGCAGATACGCAGTATTTT; cdr3_aa: CASSVEAGGADTQYF
d_call: TRBD2; v_call: TRBV4-1; cdr3_length: 18; j_call: TRBJ2-1; clone_size: NA; cdr3_nt: TGCGCCAGCAGCCGCGAGACTAGCGGGACGATTCCTTACAATGAGCAGTTCTTC; cdr3_aa: CASSRETSGTIPYNEQFF
d_call: TRBD2; v_call: TRBV5-4; cdr3_length: 15; j_call: TRBJ2-3; clone_size: NA; cdr3_nt: TGTGCCAGCAGCCTGAAGCGGGGGGACACAGATACGCAGTATTTT; cdr3_aa: CASSLKRGDTDTQYF
d_call: TRBD1; v_call: TRBV5-1; cdr3_length: 13; j_call: TRBJ2-7; clone_size: NA; cdr3_nt: TGCGCCAGCAGCTTGCCAGGGGGCGACGAGCAGTACTTC; cdr3_aa: CASSLPGGDEQYF
d_call: NA; v_call: TRBV29-1; cdr3_length: 15; j_call: TRBJ1-1; clone_size: NA; cdr3_nt: TGCAGCGTTGAAAGGTGGTGGCAGGGGAACACTGAAGCTTTCTTT; cdr3_aa: CSVERWWQGNTEAFF